This T cell receptor beta chain comes out of a study of T cell responses to AZD1222 COVID-19 vaccine. Comments on this clone: Its specificity is unknown.

Sequenced by immunoSEQ multiplex PCR; TCRdb stores in-frame clones only, minus some. The sample carries about 130,000 clones, just under 95% recorded once. General study points: At 160-218 and 743-854, vaccine-associated CD4 TCRs were dominant, and they spanned spike.

This receptor was obtained from an adult who received the AZD1222 COVID-19 vaccine. This material consisted of peripheral blood, taken 28 days after the second AZD1222 dose.

The CDR3 bases are TGCAGCGTCCGTCTGGGGGGATCTGAAGCTTTCTTT. It yields the protein CSVRLGGSEAFF. The V gene is TRBV29-1, the J gene TRBJ1-1; D is possibly TRBD1 (5 bases). CDR3 size: 12 residues. The V gene lost 6 bases and the J gene lost 6 bases, with 14 bases spanning the gap. Germline values: CDR1 SQVTM, CDR2 ANQGSEA.